This entry features one T cell receptor (beta chain) sequence. Its antigen is as yet unknown. Assay: immunoSEQ multiplex PCR; the TCRdb copy retains only in-frame clones and omits some. Of about 190,000 clones listed, 85% to 90% are singletons. The sample belongs to a study of T cell responses to AZD1222 COVID-19 vaccine. The ends were cut back, 4 bases at V and 0 bases at J, with 8 bases in the middle. Germline assignment: CDR1 SGHRS and CDR2 YFSETQ. This CDR3 spans 15 amino acids. General study points: Most donors were white British, females outnumbered males, and clonal diversity was possibly underestimated.

This receptor was identified in an adult in good health. The specimen comprised peripheral blood, sampled on day 0 of AZD1222 vaccination. The chain uses TRBV5-1 and TRBJ2-6, with no clear D. Written as DNA, the CDR3 is TGCGCCAGCAGCCCCGACACCTCTGGGGCCAACGTCCTGACTTTC. This gives the protein CASSPDTSGANVLTF.